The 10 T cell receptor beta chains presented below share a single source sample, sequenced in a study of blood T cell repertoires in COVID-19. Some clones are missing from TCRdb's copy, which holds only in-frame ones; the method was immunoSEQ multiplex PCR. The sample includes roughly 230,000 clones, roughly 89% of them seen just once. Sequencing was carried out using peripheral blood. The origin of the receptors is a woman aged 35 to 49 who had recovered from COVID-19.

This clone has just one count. CDR3 nucleotides: TGTGCCAGCACTGCGCCCCGGGGGACTACCAAACAGAGAAAACAAGAGACCCAGTACTTC. This gives the protein CASTAPRGTTKQRKQETQYF. The rearrangement links TRBV7-6 to TRBJ2-5; 7 bases are shared with TRBD2. V trimming: 7 bases; J trimming: 2 bases; junction bases outside the gene matches: 25. CDR1 is SGHVS, CDR2 FNYEAQ, per germline. The CDR3 runs to 20 residues. The entire variable domain, with the rest obtained from reference TRBV7-6 and TRBJ2-5, is as follows: GAGVSQSPRYKVTKRGQDVALRCDPISGHVSLYWYRQALGQGPEFLTYFNYEAQQDKSGLPNDRFSAERPEGSISTLTIQRTEQRDSAMYRCASTAPRGTTKQRKQETQYFGPGTRLLVL.

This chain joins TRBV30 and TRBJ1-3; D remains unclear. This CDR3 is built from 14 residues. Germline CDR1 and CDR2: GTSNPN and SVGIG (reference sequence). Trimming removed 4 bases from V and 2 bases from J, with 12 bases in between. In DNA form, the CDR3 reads TGTGCCTGGATCGAAATGGGCACTGGAAACACCATATATTTT. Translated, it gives CAWIEMGTGNTIYF. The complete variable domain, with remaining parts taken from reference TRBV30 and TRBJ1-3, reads SQTIHQWPATLVQPVGSPLSLECTVEGTSNPNLYWYRQAAGRGLQLLFYSVGIGQISSEVPQNLSASRPQDRQFILSSKKLLLSDSGFYLCAWIEMGTGNTIYFGEGSWLTVV.

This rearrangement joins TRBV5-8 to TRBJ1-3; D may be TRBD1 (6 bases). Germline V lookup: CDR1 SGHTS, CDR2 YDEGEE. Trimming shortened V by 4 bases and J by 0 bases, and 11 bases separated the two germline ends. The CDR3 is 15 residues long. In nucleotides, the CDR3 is TGTGCCAGCAGCCTAGGGGACACCTCTGGAAACACCATATATTTT. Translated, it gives CASSLGDTSGNTIYF.

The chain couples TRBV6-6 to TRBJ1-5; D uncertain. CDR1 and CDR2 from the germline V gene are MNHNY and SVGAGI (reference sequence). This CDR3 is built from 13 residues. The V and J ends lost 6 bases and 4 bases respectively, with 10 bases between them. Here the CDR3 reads CASSPPGNQPQHF. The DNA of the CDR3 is TGTGCCAGCAGCCCTCCGGGGAATCAGCCCCAGCATTTT.

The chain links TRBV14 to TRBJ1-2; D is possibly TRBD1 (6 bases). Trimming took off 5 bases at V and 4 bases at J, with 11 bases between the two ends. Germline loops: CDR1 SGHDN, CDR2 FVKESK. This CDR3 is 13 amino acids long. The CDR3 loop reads CASSEGGGYGYTF. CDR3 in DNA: TGTGCCAGCAGCGAAGGGGGGGGCTATGGCTACACCTTC. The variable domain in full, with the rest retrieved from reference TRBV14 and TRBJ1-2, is EAGVTQFPSHSVIEKGQTVTLRCDPISGHDNLYWYRRVMGKEIKFLLHFVKESKQDESGMPNNRFLAERTGGTYSTLKVQPAELEDSGVYFCASSEGGGYGYTFGSGTRLTVV.

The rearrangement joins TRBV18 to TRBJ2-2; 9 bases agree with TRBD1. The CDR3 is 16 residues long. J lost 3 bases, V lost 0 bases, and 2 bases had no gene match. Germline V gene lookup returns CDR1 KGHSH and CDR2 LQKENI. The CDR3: CASSPPTGGDTGELFF. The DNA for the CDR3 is TGTGCCAGCTCACCACCGACAGGGGGGGACACCGGGGAGCTGTTTTTT.

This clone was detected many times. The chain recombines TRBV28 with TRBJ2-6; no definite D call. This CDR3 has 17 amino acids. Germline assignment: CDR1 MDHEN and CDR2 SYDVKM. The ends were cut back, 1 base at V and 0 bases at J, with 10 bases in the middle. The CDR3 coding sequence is TGTGCCAGCAGTTTATATGGCTTACGCTCTGGGGCCAACGTCCTGACTTTC. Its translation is CASSLYGLRSGANVLTF.

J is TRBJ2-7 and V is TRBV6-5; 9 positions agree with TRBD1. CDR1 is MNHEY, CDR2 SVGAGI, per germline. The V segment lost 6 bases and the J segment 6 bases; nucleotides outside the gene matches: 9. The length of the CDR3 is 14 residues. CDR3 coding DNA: TGTGCCAGCAGGCCCGGGACAGGGACGAGCGAGCAGTACGTC. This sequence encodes CASRPGTGTSEQYV.

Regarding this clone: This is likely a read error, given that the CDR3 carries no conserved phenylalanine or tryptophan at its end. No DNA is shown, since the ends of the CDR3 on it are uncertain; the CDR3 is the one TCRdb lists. The CDR3 spells CASSEGFAGGMAIP. The chain is built from TRBV6-1 and TRBJ1-2; TRBD1 is the table's D call, not checked against the DNA. CDR1 and CDR2 from the germline V gene are MNHNS and SASEGT. The CDR3 extends over 14 residues, inclusive of both ends.

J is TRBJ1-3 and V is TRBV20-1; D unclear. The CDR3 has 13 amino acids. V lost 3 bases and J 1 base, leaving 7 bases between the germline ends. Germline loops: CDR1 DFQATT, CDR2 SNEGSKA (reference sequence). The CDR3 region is CSASTGSGNTIYF. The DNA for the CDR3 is TGCAGTGCTAGTACCGGTTCTGGAAACACCATATATTTT.